The sequence of this TCR beta chain was determined in a study of blood T cell repertoires in COVID-19. Germline CDR1 and CDR2: MNHEY and SVGAGI. V gave up 5 bases and J gave up 3 bases; unmatched junction bases: 2. The CDR3 extends over 14 amino acids. The protocol was immunoSEQ multiplex PCR, while the TCRdb copy is restricted to in-frame clones and leaves out a portion. The sample consists of tens of thousands of clones, roughly 89% of them appearing once. This clone was picked up a small number of times. This chain joins TRBV6-5 and TRBJ1-4, with 8 bases that match TRBD1. The sample taken for sequencing was peripheral blood. This clonotype was obtained from a man aged 50 or older with acute or convalescent COVID-19. CDR3 DNA sequence: TGTGCCAGCAGTCAGGGGGCCGCTAATGAAAAACTGTTTTTT. It yields the protein CASSQGAANEKLFF.